The following is a T cell receptor (beta chain) sequence with its context. The germline gene is not matched at one end of the junction; a read error may be the cause. For the second PCR, which ran for about 6 to 12 cycles, a sample-barcoded 5' primer and a J-beta primer mix were used. TCRdb used MiXCR to reprocess the 5' RACE reads, holding one entry per CDR3 protein. In the table there are 1.6 million or so distinct CDR3 sequences, roughly 32% of which are singletons. This CDR3 has 15 residues. CDR1 and CDR2 (germline): MGHRA, YSYEKL. The source of the sample is a study of blood T cells in healthy people across ages.

Material: blood. The chain recombines TRBV4-1 with TRBJ2-2; tentatively, D is TRBD2 (5 bases). The source is a woman aged 25-40 years in good health. The CDR3 is CANSLAGPVAGELFF. CDR3 coding DNA: TGTGCCAACAGCCTGGCGGGCCCGGTAGCCGGGGAGCTGTTTTTT.